These T cell receptor beta chains were read from a single sample in a study of T cells of healthy individuals. TCRdb itself ran the 5' RACE reads through MiXCR, one entry per CDR3 protein. The data contain 100,000 or so distinct CDR3 sequences, approximately 15% of them seen just once; the ten biggest clones take up approximately 6%. The source is a human donor in good health. The CDR3 runs from the conserved cysteine through the conserved F or W. A D gene is named only where the DNA matches it firmly. Expanded clones are given a class, and other clones once, few, many or no size at all.

clone size,J gene,V gene,D gene,CDR3 DNA,CDR3 protein
few,TRBJ2-5,TRBV29-1,TRBD2,TGCAGCGTTGATTCCAGCGGGGGGCCCAAACGCCAAGAGACCCAGTACTTC,CSVDSSGGPKRQETQYF
NA,TRBJ1-5,TRBV19,NA,TGTGCCAGTAGCGATCCGGATCAGCCCCAGCATTTT,CASSDPDQPQHF
few,TRBJ1-5,TRBV28,TRBD1,TGTGCCAGCAGTGGGACAGCTTCTCAGCCCCAGCATTTT,CASSGTASQPQHF
NA,TRBJ2-5,TRBV2,TRBD2,TGTGCCAGCAGCGGTAGCGGGGGGGCCAGCGAGACCCAGTACTTC,CASSGSGGASETQYF
many,TRBJ2-4,TRBV27,NA,TGTGCCAGCAGTTTGCGGCACGATCTAAACATTCAGTACTTC,CASSLRHDLNIQYF
many,TRBJ2-1,TRBV4-3,TRBD2,TGCGCCAGCAGCCACGGGACTAGCGTATTCAATGAGCAGTTCTTC,CASSHGTSVFNEQFF
NA,TRBJ2-3,TRBV6-2/TRBV6-3,NA,TGTGCCAGCAGCCTCCTTGGTGCAGATACGCAGTATTTT,CASSLLGADTQYF
NA,TRBJ1-5,TRBV6-5,TRBD1,TGTGCCAGCAGCGGGGACAGAAATCAGCCCCAGCATTTT,CASSGDRNQPQHF
NA,TRBJ2-1,TRBV27,TRBD2,TGTGCCAGCAGTTTAAGCGGGAGCAATGAGCAGTTCTTC,CASSLSGSNEQFF
few,TRBJ1-5,TRBV7-2,TRBD1,TGTGCCAGCAGCTTATATCGGGACAGGAGCAATCAGCCCCAGCATTTT,CASSLYRDRSNQPQHF
many,TRBJ2-1,TRBV19,TRBD1,TGTGCCAGTAGTATAGGAACAGGGGTAGGGTTAAATGAGCAGTTCTTC,CASSIGTGVGLNEQFF
NA,TRBJ1-1,TRBV29-1,NA,TGCAGCGTTGGCTTACGCAGGGTCGGAACTGAAGCTTTCTTT,CSVGLRRVGTEAFF
NA,TRBJ2-5,TRBV28,NA,TGTGCCAGCAGCCACCCAGGGACTGCGGGAGAGACCCAGTACTTC,CASSHPGTAGETQYF
few,TRBJ2-5,TRBV7-8,NA,TGTGCCAGCAGCTTAGGGGGGACTGGAGCCCAGTACTTC,CASSLGGTGAQYF
NA,TRBJ2-2,TRBV2,NA,TGTGCCAGCAACGGAACGCCAACCGGGGAGCTGTTTTTT,CASNGTPTGELFF
few,TRBJ2-7,TRBV6-2/TRBV6-3,NA,TGTGCCAGCAGCCAGGGGACCTACGAGCAGTACTTC,CASSQGTYEQYF
few,TRBJ1-2,TRBV28,NA,TGTGCCAGCATCGGACAGTTGGGGTATGGCTACACCTTC,CASIGQLGYGYTF
NA,TRBJ2-3,TRBV6-5,TRBD2,TGTGCCAGCAGTCCCCTCAGGGCGGGGGAGCAAGATACGCAGTATTTT,CASSPLRAGEQDTQYF
many,TRBJ2-1,TRBV28,NA,TGTGCCAGCAGTTTCTCAATAGGGTCCTACAATGAGCAGTTCTTC,CASSFSIGSYNEQFF
few,TRBJ2-3,TRBV25-1,TRBD2,TGTGCCAGCAGTGTTAGCGGGAGCACAGATACGCAGTATTTT,CASSVSGSTDTQYF
NA,TRBJ2-5,TRBV6-2/TRBV6-3,NA,TGTGCCAGCGCCCCGGAGGTCCAAGAGACCCAGTACTTC,CASAPEVQETQYF
many,TRBJ2-4,TRBV23-1,NA,TGCGCCAGCAGTCAATACCCCTCGACGGGAAACATTCAGTACTTC,CASSQYPSTGNIQYF
NA,TRBJ1-2,TRBV5-1,NA,TGCGCCAGCAGCAACGGAGGAAACTATGGCTACACCTTC,CASSNGGNYGYTF
NA,TRBJ1-2,TRBV12-3/TRBV12-4,NA,TGTGCCAGCAGTATCAGGGCGCCTAACTATGGCTACACCTTC,CASSIRAPNYGYTF
NA,TRBJ2-2,TRBV11-2,NA,TGTGCCAGCAGCTTAGGGGTCGATACCGGGGAGCTGTTTTTT,CASSLGVDTGELFF
NA,TRBJ2-7,TRBV4-2,NA,TGTGCCAGCAGCCAAGGGGACGGCCCCTACGAGCAGTACTTC,CASSQGDGPYEQYF
few,TRBJ2-3,TRBV6-5,TRBD2,TGTGCCAGCAGTGCAACTAGCGGCCTCGATGCAGATACGCAGTATTTT,CASSATSGLDADTQYF
many,TRBJ1-5,TRBV20-1,NA,TGCAGTGCTAGAGATTGGGGGAATCAGCCCCAGCATTTT,CSARDWGNQPQHF
few,TRBJ1-5,TRBV20-1,TRBD1,TGCAGTGCTAGCGGGACAGGCAATCAGCCCCAGCATTTT,CSASGTGNQPQHF
NA,TRBJ1-4,TRBV6-5,NA,TGTGCCAGCAGCCGGGAGCGGAAGGAAAAACTGTTTTTT,CASSRERKEKLFF
NA,TRBJ2-7,TRBV6-5,TRBD1,TGTGCCAGCAGCCGACAGGGCCCCTCCTCCTACGAGCAGTACTTC,CASSRQGPSSYEQYF
NA,TRBJ1-1,TRBV7-9,NA,TGTGCCAGCAGCTTAGTTTCAGGTACTGAAGCTTTCTTT,CASSLVSGTEAFF
NA,TRBJ2-2,TRBV9,NA,TGTGCCAGCAGCAGGACGGTGAACACCGGGGAGCTGGTTTTT,CASSRTVNTGELVF
few,TRBJ1-2,TRBV20-1,TRBD1,TGCAGTGCCCGCGCCCCCCCCCCACAGGGGGCAATCTATGGCTACACCTTC,CSARAPPPQGAIYGYTF
NA,TRBJ2-3,TRBV19,NA,TGTGCCAGTAGTTCCCGGACAGTGAGACACAGCACAGATACGCAGTATTTT,CASSSRTVRHSTDTQYF
few,TRBJ2-5,TRBV12-3/TRBV12-4,TRBD2,TGTGCCAGCAGTTCTGGGACTAGTCGAGCCGAGACCCAGTACTTC,CASSSGTSRAETQYF
many,TRBJ1-5,TRBV7-2,TRBD1,TGTGCCAGCAGCTGGACAGGGATGGAGCCCCAGCATTTT,CASSWTGMEPQHF
NA,TRBJ2-5,TRBV7-2,TRBD1,TGTGCCAGCAGCGTATCCGGGACAGCCGAAGAGACCCAGTACTTC,CASSVSGTAEETQYF
NA,TRBJ2-2,TRBV28,TRBD2,TGTGCCAGGCCGGGACTAGCGGAGAATATGAACACCGGGGAGCTGTTTTTT,CARPGLAENMNTGELFF
NA,TRBJ2-2,TRBV5-6,NA,TGTGCCAGCAGCTGGGAGGCTACTAGCTCCGGGGAGCTGTTTTTT,CASSWEATSSGELFF
few,TRBJ2-7,TRBV5-1,TRBD1,TGCGCCAGCAGCTCATACCGGGACAGGCGTTCCTACGAGCAGTACTTC,CASSSYRDRRSYEQYF
few,TRBJ1-1,TRBV29-1,TRBD1,TGCAGCGTTGGGTTGTTCGAACCGGGACAGGGTAAATTGAACACTGAAGCTTTCTTT,CSVGLFEPGQGKLNTEAFF
NA,TRBJ1-5,TRBV20-1,NA,TGCAGTGCTAGGGGGGGGGAGCTTGGTCAGCCCCAGCATTTT,CSARGGELGQPQHF
few,TRBJ2-1,TRBV20-1,NA,TGCAGTGCTAGGAGGGCGGAGTACAATGAGCAGTTCTTC,CSARRAEYNEQFF
few,TRBJ2-7,TRBV7-2,NA,TGTGCCAGCAGCTCGGGTAGACTTTTCTACGAGCAGTACTTC,CASSSGRLFYEQYF
few,TRBJ1-4,TRBV18,TRBD1,TGTGCCAGCCGCCTAGGACAGGGTGGAGAAAAACTGTTTTTT,CASRLGQGGEKLFF
few,TRBJ1-5,TRBV20-1,NA,TGCAGTGCTAGTTATCGGGAGGGTAATCAGCCCCAGCATTTT,CSASYREGNQPQHF
NA,TRBJ1-2,TRBV18,NA,TGTGCCAGCTCACCACGTAGCACGGACTCGGCTAACTATGGCTACACCTTC,CASSPRSTDSANYGYTF